The present T cell receptor (beta chain) was sequenced within a study of monozygotic twins with inflammatory bowel disease (dated by TCRdb to between 2018 and 2021). Study-wide context: The full study comprised 28 monozygotic twin pairs: nine German pairs (four IBD-concordant, five IBD-discordant) and 19 IBD-discordant Danish pairs. Disease-associated traits were sought mainly through comparisons between IBD patients and their genetically identical healthy co-twins within discordant pairs. Each individual had, on average, about 151 000 unique TCRalpha sequences and 181 000 unique TCRbeta sequences available for analysis. On the study overall, not on this receptor specifically: The results gave no support for a single strong signal or clonotype linked to IBD. TCRbeta repertoire diversity, by inverse Simpson index, was decreased in IBD patients compared with their healthy co-twins. Different T cell subtypes could not be distinguished in the analysis. Concordant and discordant twins showed no difference in repertoire similarity, possibly because of limited statistical power. IBD patients shared fewer clonotypes with other individuals than healthy twins did, most markedly in patients showing signs of disease activity. Because patients received different immunosuppressive treatments, the repertoires may have picked up extra background noise and variability between individuals.

The germline V gene (reference sequence) supplies CDR1 MNHEY and CDR2 SMNVEV. The CDR3 spans 15 residues, from the cysteine through the phenylalanine. The DNA is not on file. From each donor, a roughly 2.7 ml peripheral blood sample was collected into PAXgene tubes and stored at -80 degrees C. Without T cell sorting, total RNA was isolated from whole blood using the PAXgene blood miRNA kit on an automated QIAcube. Deep TCRalpha and TCRbeta repertoire profiling with unique molecular barcoding was performed on peripheral blood of monozygotic twin pairs concordant or discordant for inflammatory bowel disease. For every twin pair, smoking habits were documented, and each individual was categorised as a current, former or never smoker. The library was produced with 5' RACE. The input for every TCR library was approximately 3,500 ng of total RNA. cDNA was synthesized with SMARTScribe reverse transcriptase in eight separate reactions per sample. During cDNA synthesis, template switching introduced unique molecular identifiers that contained a 6-nucleotide sample barcode. Two nested PCRs of approximately 16 and 9 cycles amplified the TCRalpha and TCRbeta cDNA, and bead purification followed each PCR. Before amplification, cDNA was treated with uracil DNA-glycosylase and purified using the QIAquick PCR purification kit. The second PCR was the step at which Illumina TruSeq-compatible adapters and sample-specific barcodes were added. Library quality and concentration were assessed using TapeStation and Qubit, and approximately 5 ng of each library was pooled. The pooled libraries were sequenced with 2 x 100 bp reads and custom sequencing primers on an Illumina HiSeq2500 single-index Rapid Run. Under the source paper's analysis protocol: MiGEC version 1.2.6 was used for UMI-based consensus assembly, which corrected PCR and sequencing errors. MiXCR version 2.1.1 handled V(D)J alignment, clonotype assembly and CDR3 extraction. Normalisation of gene usage, clonotype sharing and MAIT/NKT TCR abundance was achieved by analysing the top 1000, 10 000 and 20 000 clonotypes per sample. After downsampling to 27 000 UMIs, diversity was calculated as the inverse Simpson index using the vegan R package. Paired Mann-Whitney U tests were applied to discordant twin pairs, and Benjamini-Hochberg correction was used for multiple testing. After reprocessing by TCRdb, each CDR3 protein sequence is one entry, and no DNA is given. The V and J calls were determined by TCRdb, not by the authors. The sample's table lists a count of around 400,000 distinct CDR3 sequences. The ten top clones hold under 3% of the sample.

About this clonotype: Its antigen is currently not known.

The chain employs TRBV27 and TRBJ2-7; TCRdb's D call of TRBD1 is untestable without DNA. Source material: blood. The TCR sequence derives from a human donor with ulcerative colitis or Crohn's disease, or a healthy co-twin of an affected twin (not recorded which). CDR3 protein: CASSPGSPSSYEQYF.